This TCR beta chain stems from a study of CD8+ T cells in alopecia areata (dated by TCRdb to between 2018 and 2020). Looking at the study overall: The treated patients took part in an open-label pilot trial in which moderate-to-severe alopecia areata was treated with oral tofacitinib at 5 to 10 mg twice daily. Scalp clonality was compared across normal scalp (n=4), patchy alopecia areata scalp (n=8), and alopecia totalis/universalis scalp (n=8). High-throughput TCRbeta sequencing was used to examine T cell clonal expansion in alopecia areata in both the C3H/HeJ mouse model and human patients. immunoSEQ multiplex PCR using 35 Vbeta forward primers and 13 Jbeta reverse primers was used to amplify TCRbeta CDR3 regions. Tofacitinib-treated patients had biopsies at baseline and at 4 and 24 weeks of treatment, with a later scalp biopsy in several patients. The RNA source kit depended on sample type: the PAXgene miRNA kit for fixed scalp, the miRNeasy kit for PBMCs, and the RNeasy kit for mouse skin. Scalp tissue and sorted CD4+ and CD8+ peripheral blood T cells from patchy and totalis/universalis alopecia areata patients and from healthy controls were covered by human TCRbeta sequencing. Tofacitinib was administered for 6 to 18 months, and 6 months of follow-up off drug were then conducted to assess delayed response and recurrence.

What the authors observed across the whole study: Higher clonality and more expanded CD8+ clones were observed in lesional scalp than in normal scalp, particularly in alopecia totalis/universalis, a finding suggestive of antigenic drive. Unlike mouse skin, which is dominated by gammadelta T cells, normal human skin has resident alphabeta T cells that are also sequenced, and this complicates analysis of the scalp TCR repertoire. Shared TCR sequences between patients were less evident than in mice, which may be partly attributable to HLA diversity in the patient population.

The time point label corresponds to: baseline before oral tofacitinib. Peripheral blood and lesional scalp punch biopsies were obtained from patients with alopecia areata. After PBMCs were isolated by density centrifugation and stained for CD3, CD4 and CD8, a FACSAria was used to sort CD4+ and CD8+ T cells. A word on this clone: It lacks a known antigen. No base qualities exist here, and no much larger clone lies one base off it.

Receptor libraries were prepared by the immunoSEQ multiplex PCR assay. RNA was extracted from all samples and reverse transcribed into cDNA as template for TCR sequencing. SuperScript III was used for first-strand cDNA synthesis, primed with a 2:1 mix of oligo-dT and random hexamers. Amplification bias was assessed with a synthetic immune receptor repertoire, and residual bias was removed computationally. The paper's processing steps were these. Raw reads were preprocessed to remove errors, and CDR3 was defined by IMGT conventions from the conserved cysteine to phenylalanine. To get clonality, Shannon entropy was normalized by log2 of the number of productive unique TCRs and the result was subtracted from 1. CD4 or CD8 identity of scalp clones was inferred by cross-referencing scalp TCRbeta sequences with sorted blood CD4 and CD8 repertoires. TCRdb took this table from immuneACCESS and kept in-frame rearrangements with V and J called. Such tables lack part of the clones; where checked against another copy, unresolved V genes explain under half of the gap, and the rest is unexplained. The V and J calls and the clone size are those of that table, but D and trimming were determined from the DNA. The sample records roughly 140,000 clones, under 60% of which are singletons. Roughly a fifth of the sample lies in the top ten.

The sample in question was CD8+ T cells sorted from blood, obtained at week 0. The receptor's source is a human donor with alopecia areata.

The CDR3 corresponds to CASSPEYSFLMNTEAFF. The bases read TGTGCCAGCAGCCCTGAATACAGCTTCCTCATGAACACTGAAGCTTTCTTT. The V and J genes are TRBV27 and TRBJ1-1; the D gene cannot be resolved reliably. In the germline V gene (reference sequence), CDR1 corresponds to MNHEY and CDR2 to SMNVEV. There are 17 amino acids in the CDR3, from cysteine to phenylalanine inclusive. Only the CDR3 portion is preserved as DNA: 51 bases, with reading frame beginning at the first base. V is reduced by 6 bases and J by 0 bases, leaving a spacing of 20 bases between them.